This TCR beta chain was sequenced during a study of blood T cell repertoires in COVID-19. Study details: Italy, Spain and the United States were the sources of the convalescent and acute COVID-19 samples. From T cells, B-cell-depleted T cells, or PBMCs came the material, which was cDNA or gDNA.

Germline CDR1 reads SNHLY; CDR2 reads FYNNEI. CDR3 size: 12 residues. V was cut by 7 bases and J by 2 bases, with 9 bases left in between. In the authors' methods: The assay estimated nucleated cells by amplifying reference gene primers. Produced via immunoSEQ multiplex PCR; TCRdb's table is partial and in-frame only. That table is the source of V, J and clone size, and D and trimming were worked out from the DNA. The table shows around 300,000 clones, with around 90% occurring only once. This TCR derives from a woman between 18 and 29 years old with acute COVID-19. This chain links TRBV2 with TRBJ2-7, with TRBD2 as a possible D gene (6 bases). The specimen was PBMCs or T cells enriched from blood (not recorded which). The CDR3 region is CASTGGAYEQYF. The DNA of the CDR3 is TGTGCCAGCACCGGGGGAGCCTACGAGCAGTACTTC.